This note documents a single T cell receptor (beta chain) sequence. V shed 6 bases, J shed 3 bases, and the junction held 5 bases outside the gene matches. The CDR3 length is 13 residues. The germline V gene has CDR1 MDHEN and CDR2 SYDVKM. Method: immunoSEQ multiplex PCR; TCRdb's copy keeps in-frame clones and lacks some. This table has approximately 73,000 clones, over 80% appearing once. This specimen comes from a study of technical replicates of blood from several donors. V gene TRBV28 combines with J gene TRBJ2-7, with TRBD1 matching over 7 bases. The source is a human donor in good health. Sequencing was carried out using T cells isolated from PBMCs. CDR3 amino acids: CASRYRGYYEQYF. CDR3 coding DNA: TGTGCCAGCAGGTACAGGGGCTACTACGAGCAGTACTTC.